What follows are 2 T cell receptor beta chains derived from one specimen sequenced in a study of Ad26.COV2.S vaccination and SARS-CoV-2 variants. Stated treatment: some 20 received Ad26.COV2.S at low or high dose, single or two shots; about 5 received placebo; per-sample allocation not given. Each sample was drawn 63 days after the first injection (of vaccine or placebo). Method: immunoSEQ multiplex PCR; TCRdb's copy keeps in-frame clones and lacks some. The data show 350,000 to 450,000 clones, 85% seen once. The sequencing used peripheral blood, collected in a trial of Ad26.COV2.S vaccine versus placebo. The receptors originated from a person aged 18 to 65 who received the Ad26.COV2.S COVID-19 vaccine or a placebo.

The V and J genes are TRBV6-5 and TRBJ2-2; the match to TRBD2 covers 9 bases. The germline V gene has CDR1 MNHEY and CDR2 SVGAGI. The CDR3 is 14 amino acids. With 8 bases clipped from V and 6 bases from J, the junction kept 7 bases outside the gene matches. As DNA, the CDR3 is TGTGCCAGCCTAGCGGGAAAGGTCTCCGGGGAGCTGTTTTTT. Its protein product is CASLAGKVSGELFF.

This clone was recorded only once. This chain joins TRBV19 and TRBJ2-1; 7 bases agree with TRBD2. V lost 2 bases and J lost 4; bases outside the gene matches: 5. Per the germline V gene, CDR1 is LNHDA and CDR2 is SQIVND (reference sequence). The CDR3 is 15 amino acids. Here the CDR3 DNA reads TGTGCCAGTAGTATATTGGGAGGGTCGTACAATGAGCAGTTCTTC. This translates into CASSILGGSYNEQFF.